Sequencing of this T cell receptor beta chain was carried out in a study of cytomegalovirus exposure and HLA in healthy donors. Whole-study results and caveats: When analyzed later, a missense DCLRE1C variant was found to be linked to TCR beta V- and J-gene trimming. CMV serostatus was the only immune exposure information that was available. A classifier reportedly called cytomegalovirus status with high sensitivity and specificity.

Germline V gene sequence: CDR1 MDHEN, CDR2 SYDVKM. The CDR3 is 15 amino acids. Trimming shortened V by 2 bases and J by 0 bases, and 9 bases separated the two germline ends. PCR involved 60 Vbeta and 13 Jbeta primers. This table comes from immunoSEQ multiplex PCR, and its TCRdb copy is limited to in-frame clones, with some not included. The data show 200,000 or so clones, approximately 85% seen once. As regards this clone: Its antigen remains unknown.

This TCR was sampled from a middle-aged woman in good health and CMV-seronegative. The rearrangement uses TRBV28 and TRBJ2-3, with D perhaps TRBD2 (5 bases). The sequenced material came from PBMCs. The CDR3 nucleotides are TGTGCCAGCAGTTTAAGTAGCGTGAGCACAGATACGCAGTATTTT. This translates into CASSLSSVSTDTQYF.